This T cell receptor (beta chain) is drawn from a study of T cells in tuberculosis. CDR3 length: 16 amino acids. Per the germline V gene, CDR1 is SGDLS and CDR2 is YYNGEE. V lost 4 bases, J lost 1 base, and 9 bases stayed unmatched. The time point denotes: new active TB diagnosis, blood taken before or within 7 days of starting treatment. The protocol was immunoSEQ multiplex PCR, while the TCRdb copy is restricted to in-frame clones and leaves out a portion. There are 30,000 to 40,000 clones in the sample; approximately 94% occur only once, and more than 4% lies in the top ten. The source of this sequence is an adult with tuberculosis. V is TRBV9 and J is TRBJ2-3; 7 bases fit TRBD2. This specimen consisted of PBMCs, obtained at tuberculosis diagnosis. The CDR3 coding sequence is TGTGCCAGCAGCCCGAGGGACTACCTAGGCACAGATACGCAGTATTTT. It yields the protein CASSPRDYLGTDTQYF.